The present T cell receptor beta chain was sequenced within a study of cytomegalovirus exposure and HLA in healthy donors. Study observations and caveats: It was found in a later analysis that first-cohort TCR clusters tended to co-occur in the 100 to 150 validation repertoires.

V was pared by 4 bases and J by 8 bases, with 20 bases between. The germline CDR1 and CDR2 sequences are ENHRY and SYGVKD. CDR3 size: 15 residues. Concerning this clone: Its antigen is currently unknown.

Clones were sequenced by immunoSEQ multiplex PCR, and TCRdb holds only the in-frame ones, with some missing. This sample has fewer than 300,000 clones, with approximately 88% found just once. What was sequenced was PBMCs. The TCR was taken from a woman aged 18-35 years in good health and CMV-seronegative. The chain carries TRBV10-3 and TRBJ1-2; D is undetermined. CDR3 residues: CAISGPSSRSWGYTF. The CDR3 nucleotides read TGTGCCATCAGTGGGCCCAGTTCGCGGTCCTGGGGCTACACCTTC.